The rows below give T cell receptor beta chains drawn from one sample of a study of blood T cell repertoires in COVID-19. Generated by immunoSEQ multiplex PCR, the TCRdb table keeps only in-frame clones and is missing some. Of about 210,000 clones in the sample, 65% to 90% were seen once. The sequenced material came from PBMCs or T cells enriched from blood (not recorded which). Receptor source: a woman between 50 and 59 years old with acute COVID-19. Each CDR3 is given with its conserved first and last residue. The order of the fields is D gene, clone size, V gene, CDR3 length, J gene, CDR3 protein, CDR3 DNA. The D gene is left open where the match is weak. Size tells how often a clone was seen (once, few, many) or the class of an expanded clone, and some rows leave it out.

.	.	TRBV28	14	TRBJ2-7	CASSLGQGGYEQYF	TGTGCCAGCAGTTTAGGGCAGGGTGGCTACGAGCAGTACTTC
.	.	TRBV3-1/TRBV3-2	13	TRBJ2-4	CASSPSVQNIQYF	TGTGCCAGCAGCCCTAGCGTCCAAAACATTCAGTACTTC
.	.	TRBV11-2	17	TRBJ2-2	CASSLRALVAGTGELFF	TGTGCCAGCAGCTTAAGGGCACTGGTTGCGGGCACCGGGGAGCTGTTTTTT
TRBD2	.	TRBV7-8	14	TRBJ2-7	CASSPRTSEYEQYF	TGTGCCAGCAGCCCCCGGACTAGCGAGTACGAGCAGTACTTC
TRBD1	once	TRBV19	14	TRBJ1-1	CASSRDRVATEAFF	TGTGCCAGTAGTCGGGACAGGGTTGCAACTGAAGCTTTCTTT
.	.	TRBV18	15	TRBJ2-5	CASSPRQAQLKTQYF	TGTGCCAGCTCACCCCGACAGGCCCAACTGAAGACCCAGTACTTC
TRBD2	.	TRBV7-3	16	TRBJ2-3	CASSLSGLAGADTQYF	TGTGCCAGCAGCTTAAGTGGGCTAGCGGGAGCAGATACGCAGTATTTT
.	.	TRBV5-4	12	TRBJ2-7	CASSSRMNEQYF	TGTGCCAGCAGTTCTAGAATGAACGAGCAGTACTTC
.	.	TRBV28	12	TRBJ1-2	CASSLLVYGYTF	TGTGCCAGCAGTTTACTCGTCTATGGCTACACCTTC
.	.	TRBV29-1	13	TRBJ1-2	CSGQSDSAYGYTF	TGCAGCGGACAAAGTGACAGTGCCTATGGCTACACCTTC
TRBD1	few	TRBV25-1	15	TRBJ2-7	CASSDANRGSYEQYF	TGTGCCAGCAGTGATGCAAACAGGGGGTCCTACGAGCAGTACTTC
.	.	TRBV20-1	11	TRBJ2-1	CSATTSAEQFF	TGCAGTGCTACGACTAGTGCTGAGCAGTTCTTC
TRBD2	.	TRBV3-1/TRBV3-2	17	TRBJ2-3	CASRKRGASGMTDTQYF	TGTGCCAGCAGGAAAAGAGGGGCTAGCGGCATGACAGATACGCAGTATTTT
.	.	TRBV5-1	15	TRBJ2-3	CASSLWGGSTDTQYF	TGCGCCAGCAGCTTGTGGGGGGGCAGCACAGATACGCAGTATTTT
.	.	TRBV28	14	TRBJ1-5	CASSFPGYGQPQHF	TGTGCCAGCAGTTTTCCGGGTTACGGTCAGCCCCAGCATTTT
TRBD1	.	TRBV19	13	TRBJ2-7	CASSRQGAYEQYF	TGTGCCAGTAGCCGACAGGGGGCCTACGAGCAGTACTTC
.	.	TRBV28	15	TRBJ2-1	CAISALLGSNNEQFF	TGTGCCATCTCTGCTTTACTCGGTTCGAACAATGAGCAGTTCTTC
.	.	TRBV19	15	TRBJ2-3	CASSGQISSTDTQYF	TGTGCCAGTAGTGGGCAGATTTCTAGCACAGATACGCAGTATTTT
TRBD1	.	TRBV20-1	11	TRBJ1-1	CSARENRGAFF	TGCAGTGCTAGAGAAAACAGGGGGGCTTTCTTT
TRBD2	.	TRBV3-1/TRBV3-2	17	TRBJ2-3	CASSQDGLAGNTDTQYF	TGTGCCAGCAGCCAAGACGGACTAGCGGGGAACACAGATACGCAGTATTTT
.	.	TRBV6-1	14	TRBJ1-6	CASSEVRGASPLHF	TGTGCCAGCAGTGAAGTACGGGGAGCCTCACCCCTCCACTTT
.	.	TRBV14	13	TRBJ1-2	CASSPGQTYGYTF	TGTGCCAGCAGCCCTGGACAGACCTATGGCTACACCTTC
.	.	TRBV18	13	TRBJ1-1	CASSSAENTEAFF	TGTGCCAGCTCATCCGCAGAGAACACTGAAGCTTTCTTT
TRBD2	.	TRBV7-9	16	TRBJ2-1	CASSPAGTSIYNEQFF	TGTGCCAGCAGCCCGGCCGGGACTAGCATCTACAATGAGCAGTTCTTC
TRBD1	.	TRBV7-4	15	TRBJ1-5	CASSRDRGSFQPQHF	TGTGCCAGCAGCAGGGACAGGGGATCTTTTCAGCCCCAGCATTTT
TRBD1	.	TRBV7-9	15	TRBJ1-2	CASSSPDRGGGGYTF	TGTGCCAGCAGCTCCCCGGACAGGGGAGGGGGTGGCTACACCTTC
.	.	TRBV21-1	14	TRBJ2-7	CASTKDRGHYEQYF	TGTGCCAGCACTAAGGACAGGGGACACTACGAGCAGTACTTC
.	once	TRBV4-3	14	TRBJ2-3	CASSPMAGTDTQYF	TGCGCCAGCAGCCCGATGGCGGGCACAGATACGCAGTATTTT
TRBD1	.	TRBV7-8	14	TRBJ1-1	CASSSDRVFTEAFF	TGTGCCAGCAGCTCGGACAGGGTATTCACTGAAGCTTTCTTT
TRBD2	.	TRBV19	13	TRBJ2-1	CASRPSSGGEQFF	TGTGCCAGTAGGCCATCTAGCGGGGGGGAGCAGTTCTTC
TRBD2	.	TRBV7-3	16	TRBJ2-1	CASSLYGTSGANEQFF	TGTGCCAGCAGCTTATACGGGACTAGCGGAGCCAATGAGCAGTTCTTC
TRBD1	.	TRBV18	15	TRBJ2-7	CASSPGTGSPYEQYF	TGTGCCAGCTCACCGGGGACAGGGAGTCCCTACGAGCAGTACTTC
.	.	TRBV27	14	TRBJ1-6	CASSLLGAYSPLHF	TGTGCCAGCAGTTTATTAGGGGCGTATTCACCCCTCCACTTT
.	few	TRBV6-5	14	TRBJ1-5	CASSSEVSNQPQHF	TGTGCCAGCAGTTCGGAGGTTAGCAATCAGCCCCAGCATTTT
TRBD1	.	TRBV19	14	TRBJ1-1	CASSDRGRNTEAFF	TGTGCCAGTAGCGACAGGGGGCGGAACACTGAAGCTTTCTTT
TRBD2	.	TRBV5-1	15	TRBJ2-1	CASRVAGGTYNEQFF	TGCGCCAGCAGGGTAGCGGGGGGGACTTACAATGAGCAGTTCTTC
.	.	TRBV4-1	16	TRBJ1-2	CASSQAVSQEDYGYTF	TGCGCCAGCAGCCAAGCGGTTTCGCAAGAGGACTATGGCTACACCTTC
.	.	TRBV5-6	14	TRBJ2-7	CASQLNGGNYEQYF	TGTGCCAGTCAACTCAACGGCGGGAACTACGAGCAGTACTTC
TRBD2	once	TRBV6-5	14	TRBJ2-4	CASMSGGTKNIQYF	TGTGCCAGCATGAGCGGGGGTACCAAAAACATTCAGTACTTC
.	.	TRBV6-6	12	TRBJ1-1	CASRESNTEAFF	TGTGCCAGCAGAGAGTCGAACACTGAAGCTTTCTTT
.	.	TRBV5-1	15	TRBJ1-1	CASSTAGSQNTEAFF	TGCGCCAGCAGCACGGCGGGTTCTCAAAACACTGAAGCTTTCTTT
.	few	TRBV25-1	14	TRBJ2-1	CASSQLDMRNEQFF	TGTGCCAGCAGTCAATTGGACATGCGGAATGAGCAGTTCTTC
TRBD1	.	TRBV5-1	14	TRBJ2-7	CASSLVRGPYEQYF	TGCGCCAGCAGCTTGGTTAGGGGGCCCTACGAGCAGTACTTC
.	.	TRBV11-2	17	TRBJ1-3	CASSPATRGWDGNTIYF	TGTGCCAGCAGCCCCGCGACGAGGGGGTGGGATGGAAACACCATATATTTT
.	.	TRBV2	12	TRBJ1-5	CASSASLWPQHF	TGTGCCAGCAGTGCGTCTCTCTGGCCCCAGCATTTT
.	.	TRBV7-9	15	TRBJ1-4	CASSLQGLYNEKLFF	TGTGCCAGCAGCTTACAGGGCCTATATAATGAAAAACTGTTTTTT
.	.	TRBV5-1	16	TRBJ2-7	CASSLDGSGASSEQYF	TGCGCCAGCAGCTTGGATGGGTCAGGGGCGTCGAGCGAGCAGTACTTC
.	.	TRBV7-8	15	TRBJ2-7	CASSLGLHISYEQYF	TGTGCCAGCAGCTTGGGACTCCATATCTCCTACGAGCAGTACTTC
.	.	TRBV10-3	15	TRBJ2-5	CAISDDTRSRETQYF	TGTGCCATCAGTGACGATACGCGGTCTAGGGAGACCCAGTACTTC
.	.	TRBV9	14	TRBJ1-1	CASRASSGNTEAFF	TGTGCCAGCAGGGCCTCAAGCGGGAACACTGAAGCTTTCTTT
.	.	TRBV28	14	TRBJ1-2	CASSPGAANYGYTF	TGTGCCAGCAGCCCAGGGGCGGCTAACTATGGCTACACCTTC
.	.	TRBV5-1	16	TRBJ2-1	CASSLDGTPRVNEQFF	TGCGCCAGCAGCTTGGATGGGACTCCGAGGGTGAATGAGCAGTTCTTC
.	.	TRBV4-1	13	TRBJ1-5	CASSQDPLQPQHF	TGCGCCAGCAGCCAAGACCCCCTTCAGCCCCAGCATTTT
TRBD1	.	TRBV6-2/TRBV6-3	14	TRBJ1-1	CASSWDRGGTEAFF	TGTGCCAGCAGCTGGGACAGGGGGGGGACTGAAGCTTTCTTT
.	.	TRBV11-3	14	TRBJ1-1	CASSLGRLNTEAFF	TGTGCCAGCAGCTTAGGGCGGCTGAACACTGAAGCTTTCTTT
TRBD2	.	TRBV4-1	20	TRBJ2-1	CASSQASSGSGARVRNEQFF	TGCGCCAGCAGCCAAGCCTCTAGCGGGAGCGGAGCACGCGTTAGGAATGAGCAGTTCTTC
.	.	TRBV12-3/TRBV12-4	12	TRBJ2-7	CASSLRVGEQYF	TGTGCCAGCAGTCTCAGGGTGGGCGAGCAGTACTTC
.	.	TRBV7-6	16	TRBJ2-6	CASSPTGYSGANVLTF	TGTGCCAGCAGCCCCACAGGTTACTCTGGGGCCAACGTCCTGACTTTC
TRBD1	.	TRBV6-5	13	TRBJ1-1	CASSRDSSTEAFF	TGTGCCAGCAGTCGGGACAGTTCCACTGAAGCTTTCTTT
.	once	TRBV30	13	TRBJ1-3	CAWSLWAGNTIYF	TGTGCCTGGAGCCTGTGGGCAGGAAACACCATATATTTT